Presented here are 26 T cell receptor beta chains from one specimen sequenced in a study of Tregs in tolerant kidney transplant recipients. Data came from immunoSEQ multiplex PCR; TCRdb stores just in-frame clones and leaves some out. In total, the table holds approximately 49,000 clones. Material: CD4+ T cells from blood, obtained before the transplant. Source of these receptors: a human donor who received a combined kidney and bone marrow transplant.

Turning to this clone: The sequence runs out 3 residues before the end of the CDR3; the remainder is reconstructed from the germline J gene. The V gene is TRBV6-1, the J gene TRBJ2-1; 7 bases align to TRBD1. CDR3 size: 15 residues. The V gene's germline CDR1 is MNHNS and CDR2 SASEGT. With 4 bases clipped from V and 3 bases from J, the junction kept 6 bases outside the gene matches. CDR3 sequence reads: CASSAGQPSYNEQFF. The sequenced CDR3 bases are TGTGCCAGCAGTGCGGGACAGCCTAGCTACAATGAG.

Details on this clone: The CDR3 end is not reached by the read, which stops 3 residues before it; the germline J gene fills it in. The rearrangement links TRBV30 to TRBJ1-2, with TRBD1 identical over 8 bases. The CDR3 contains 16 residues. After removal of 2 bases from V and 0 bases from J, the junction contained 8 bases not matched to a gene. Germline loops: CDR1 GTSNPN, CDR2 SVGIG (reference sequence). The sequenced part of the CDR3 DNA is TGTGCCTGGAGTCGGACAGGGTTAGGCTCTAACTATGGC. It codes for CAWSRTGLGSNYG. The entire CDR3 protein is CAWSRTGLGSNYGYTF.

CDR3 bases read: TGTGCCTGGAGTAGGTCCGTGAACACTGAA. Its protein is CAWSRSVNTE. The full-length CDR3 reads as CAWSRSVNTEAFF. The chain couples TRBV30 to TRBJ1-1; D is undetermined. The observed sequence ends 3 residues before the CDR3 terminus, with the missing tail filled in from the germline J gene. CDR1 is GTSNPN and CDR2 is SVGIG in the germline V gene (reference sequence). The CDR3 has 13 amino acids. V lost 2 bases to trimming and J lost 0 bases, with 7 bases between them.

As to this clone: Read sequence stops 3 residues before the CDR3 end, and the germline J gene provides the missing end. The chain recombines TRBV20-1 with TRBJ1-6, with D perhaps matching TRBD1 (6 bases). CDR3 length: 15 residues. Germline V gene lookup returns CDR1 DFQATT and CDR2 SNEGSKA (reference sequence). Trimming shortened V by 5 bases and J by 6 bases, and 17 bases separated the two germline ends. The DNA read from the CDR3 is TGCAGTGCTTCCACAGGGACGGATAGTAATTCACCC. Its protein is CSASTGTDSNSP. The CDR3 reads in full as CSASTGTDSNSPLHF.

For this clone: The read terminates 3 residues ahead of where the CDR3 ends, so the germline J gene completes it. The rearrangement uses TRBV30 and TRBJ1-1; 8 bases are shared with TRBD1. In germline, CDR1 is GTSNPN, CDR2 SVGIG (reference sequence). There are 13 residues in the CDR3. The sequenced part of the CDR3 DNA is TGTGCCTGCTCAAGCTGGACAGGGTCAGGG. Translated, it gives CACSSWTGSG. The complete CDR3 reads CACSSWTGSGAFF.

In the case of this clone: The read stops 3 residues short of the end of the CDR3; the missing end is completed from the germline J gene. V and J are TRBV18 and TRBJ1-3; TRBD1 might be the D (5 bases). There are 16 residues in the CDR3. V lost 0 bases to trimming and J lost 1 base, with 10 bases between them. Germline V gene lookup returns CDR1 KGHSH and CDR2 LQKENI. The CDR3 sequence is CASSPPTRVSGNTIYF. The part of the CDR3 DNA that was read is TGTGCCAGCTCACCACCGACCAGGGTTTCTGGAAACACC. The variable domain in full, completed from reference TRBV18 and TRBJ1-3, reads NAGVMQNPRHLVRRRGQEARLRCSPMKGHSHVYWYRQLPEEGLKFMVYLQKENIIDESGMPKERFSAEFPKEGPSILRIQQVVRGDSAAYFCASSPPTRVSGNTIYFGEGSWLTVV.

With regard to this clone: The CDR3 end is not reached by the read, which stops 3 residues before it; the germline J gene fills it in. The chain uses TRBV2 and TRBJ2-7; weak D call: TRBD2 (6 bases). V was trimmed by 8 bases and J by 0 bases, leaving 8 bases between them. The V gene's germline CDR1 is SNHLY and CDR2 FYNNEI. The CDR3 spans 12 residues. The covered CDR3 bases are TGTGCCAGCGGGCGGGACTCCTACGAG. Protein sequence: CASGRDSYE. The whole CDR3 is CASGRDSYEQYF. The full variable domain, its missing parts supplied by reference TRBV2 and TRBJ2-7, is EPEVTQTPSHQVTQMGQEVILRCVPISNHLYFYWYRQILGQKVEFLVSFYNNEISEKSEIFDDQFSVERPDGSNFTLKIRSTKLEDSAMYFCASGRDSYEQYFGPGTRLTVT.

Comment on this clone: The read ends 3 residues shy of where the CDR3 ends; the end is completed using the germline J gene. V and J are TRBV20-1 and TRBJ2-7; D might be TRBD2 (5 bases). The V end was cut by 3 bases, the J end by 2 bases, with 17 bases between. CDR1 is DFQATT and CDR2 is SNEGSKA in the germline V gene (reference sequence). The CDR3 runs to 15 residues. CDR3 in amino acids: CSAREVALGTYEQYF. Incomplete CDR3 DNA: TGCAGTGCTAGGGAGGTCGCACTAGGGACCTACGAG.

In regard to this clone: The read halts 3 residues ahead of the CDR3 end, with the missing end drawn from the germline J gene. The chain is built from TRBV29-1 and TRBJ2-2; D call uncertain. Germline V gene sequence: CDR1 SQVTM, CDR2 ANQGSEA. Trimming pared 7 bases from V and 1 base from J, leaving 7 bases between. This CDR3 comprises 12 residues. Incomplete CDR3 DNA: TGCAGCGCGAAAGGGAACACCGGGGAG. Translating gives CSAKGNTGE. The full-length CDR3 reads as CSAKGNTGELFF.

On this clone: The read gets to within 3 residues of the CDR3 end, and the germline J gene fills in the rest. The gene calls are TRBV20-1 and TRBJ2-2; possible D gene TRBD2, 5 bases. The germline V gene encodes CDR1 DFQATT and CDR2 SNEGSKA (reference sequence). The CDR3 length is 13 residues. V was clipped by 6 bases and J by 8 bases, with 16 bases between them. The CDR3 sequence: CSAPNAGTGELFF. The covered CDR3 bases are TGCAGTGCCCCAAACGCGGGCACAGGGGAG.

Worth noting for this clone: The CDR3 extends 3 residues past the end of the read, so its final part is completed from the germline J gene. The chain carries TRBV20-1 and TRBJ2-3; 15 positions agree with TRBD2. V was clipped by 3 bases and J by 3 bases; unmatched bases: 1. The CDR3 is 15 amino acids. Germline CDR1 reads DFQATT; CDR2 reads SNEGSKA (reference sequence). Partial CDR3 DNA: TGCAGTGCTAGTGGGACTAGCGGGAGGACAGATACG. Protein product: CSASGTSGRTDT. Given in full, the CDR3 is CSASGTSGRTDTQYF.

CDR3 loop: CASSSWGSNTEAFF. The sequenced part of the CDR3 DNA is TGTGCCAGCAGCTCCTGGGGCAGCAACACTGAA. The chain recombines TRBV7-2 with TRBJ1-1; a possible D gene is TRBD1 (5 bases). The read gets to within 3 residues of the CDR3 end, and the germline J gene fills in the rest. There are 14 residues in the CDR3. The V gene lost 4 bases and the J gene lost 2 bases, with 11 bases spanning the gap. Looked up from germline, CDR1 is SGHTA and CDR2 is FQGNSA.

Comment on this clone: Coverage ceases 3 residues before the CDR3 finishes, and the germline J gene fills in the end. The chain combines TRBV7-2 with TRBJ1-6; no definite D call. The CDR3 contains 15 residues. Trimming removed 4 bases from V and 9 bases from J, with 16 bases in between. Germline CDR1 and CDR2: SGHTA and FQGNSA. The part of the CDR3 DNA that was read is TGTGCCAGCAGCTCGGTGCAGGCCGGCACTTCACCC. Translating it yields CASSSVQAGTSP. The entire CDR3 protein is CASSSVQAGTSPLHF.

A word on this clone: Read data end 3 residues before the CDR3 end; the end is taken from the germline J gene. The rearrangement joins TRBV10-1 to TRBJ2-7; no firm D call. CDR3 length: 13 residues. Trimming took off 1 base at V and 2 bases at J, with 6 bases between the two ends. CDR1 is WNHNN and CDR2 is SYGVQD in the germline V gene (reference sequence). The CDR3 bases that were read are TGCGCCAGCAGTGAGTACAGAACCTACGAG. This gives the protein CASSEYRTYE. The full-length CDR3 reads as CASSEYRTYEQYF.

The DNA read from the CDR3 is TGTGCCAGCAGATCCGGCGGGACAGTTTACAATGAG. Encoded protein: CASRSGGTVYNE. The entire CDR3 is CASRSGGTVYNEQFF. The V call is TRBV6-2 or TRBV6-3, the J call TRBJ2-1; the D gene is possibly TRBD1 (7 bases). The read finishes 3 residues shy of the CDR3 end, and the germline J gene is used to complete it. V shed 6 bases and J shed 4 bases, with 16 bases lying between them. Looked up from germline, CDR1 is MNHEY and CDR2 is SVGEGT. CDR3 length: 15 amino acids.

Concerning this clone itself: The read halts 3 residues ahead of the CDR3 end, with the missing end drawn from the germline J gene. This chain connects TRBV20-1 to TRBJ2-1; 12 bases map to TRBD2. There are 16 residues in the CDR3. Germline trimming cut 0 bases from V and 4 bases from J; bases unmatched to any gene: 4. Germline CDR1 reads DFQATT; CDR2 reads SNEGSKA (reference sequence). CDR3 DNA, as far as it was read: TGCAGTGCTAGAGATGAAGGGACTAGCGGGTACAATGAG. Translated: CSARDEGTSGYNE. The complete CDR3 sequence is CSARDEGTSGYNEQFF.

The sequenced CDR3 bases are TGCAGTGCGTCCGGGACTAGCGGGAGACGGCGTGATGAG. It yields the protein CSASGTSGRRRDE. The entire CDR3 reads CSASGTSGRRRDEQFF. The chain uses TRBV20-1 and TRBJ2-1, with 14 bases aligning to TRBD2. The CDR3 is cut off 3 residues early in the read; its end comes from the germline J gene. In germline, CDR1 is DFQATT, CDR2 SNEGSKA (reference sequence). CDR3 size: 16 residues. V lost 6 bases and J lost 8; bases outside the gene matches: 12.

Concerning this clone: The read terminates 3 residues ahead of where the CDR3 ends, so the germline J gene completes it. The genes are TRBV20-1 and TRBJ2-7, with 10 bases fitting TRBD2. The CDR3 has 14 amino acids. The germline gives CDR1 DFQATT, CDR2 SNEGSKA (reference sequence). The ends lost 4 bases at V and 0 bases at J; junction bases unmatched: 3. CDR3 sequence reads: CSANSGRRSYEQYF. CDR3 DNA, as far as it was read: TGCAGTGCTAATAGCGGGAGGCGCTCCTACGAG.

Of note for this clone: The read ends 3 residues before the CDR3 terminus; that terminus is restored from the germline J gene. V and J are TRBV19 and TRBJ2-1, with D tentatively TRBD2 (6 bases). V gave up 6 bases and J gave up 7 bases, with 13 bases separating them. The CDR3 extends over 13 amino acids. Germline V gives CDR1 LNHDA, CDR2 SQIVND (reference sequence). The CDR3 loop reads CASSPTSLNEQFF. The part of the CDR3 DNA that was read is TGTGCCAGTAGCCCCACTAGCTTGAATGAG.

The covered CDR3 bases are TGCAGTGCTAGAGGACAACCTTACGTGGAGACC. Protein product: CSARGQPYVET. The entire CDR3 reads CSARGQPYVETQYF. The rearrangement links TRBV20-1 to TRBJ2-5; D is uncertain. Read coverage stops 3 residues before the CDR3 terminus; the germline J gene supplies the remainder. V lost 1 base and J lost 5, with 14 bases in between. This CDR3 contains 14 residues. Germline CDR1 DFQATT, CDR2 SNEGSKA (reference sequence).

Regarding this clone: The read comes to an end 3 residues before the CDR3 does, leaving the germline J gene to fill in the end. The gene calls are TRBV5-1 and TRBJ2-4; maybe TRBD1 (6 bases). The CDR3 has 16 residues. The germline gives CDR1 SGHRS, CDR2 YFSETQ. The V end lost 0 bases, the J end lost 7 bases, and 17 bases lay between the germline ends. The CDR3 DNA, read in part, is TGCGCCAGCAGCTTGGCTGGGACAAATTTCGGGAACATT. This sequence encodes CASSLAGTNFGNI. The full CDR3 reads CASSLAGTNFGNIQYF.

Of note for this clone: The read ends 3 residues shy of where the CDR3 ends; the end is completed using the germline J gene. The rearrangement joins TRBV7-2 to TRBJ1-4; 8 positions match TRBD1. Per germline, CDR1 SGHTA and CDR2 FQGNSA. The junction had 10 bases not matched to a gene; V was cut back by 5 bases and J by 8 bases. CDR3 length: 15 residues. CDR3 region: CASSPRTGLGEKLFF. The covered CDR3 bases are TGTGCCAGCAGCCCCAGGACAGGGCTCGGGGAAAAA.

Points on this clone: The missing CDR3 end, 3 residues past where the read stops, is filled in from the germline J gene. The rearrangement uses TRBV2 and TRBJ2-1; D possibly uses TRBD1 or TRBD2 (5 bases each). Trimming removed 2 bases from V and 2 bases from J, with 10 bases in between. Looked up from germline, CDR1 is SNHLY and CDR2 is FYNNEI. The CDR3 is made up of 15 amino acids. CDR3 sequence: CASSELEGTYNEQFF. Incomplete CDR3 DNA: TGTGCCAGCAGTGAACTAGAGGGGACCTACAATGAG.

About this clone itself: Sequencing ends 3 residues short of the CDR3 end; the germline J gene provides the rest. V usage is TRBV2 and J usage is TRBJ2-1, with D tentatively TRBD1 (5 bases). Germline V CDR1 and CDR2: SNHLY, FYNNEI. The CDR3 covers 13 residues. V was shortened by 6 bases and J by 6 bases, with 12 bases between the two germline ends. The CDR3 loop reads CASSRESLNEQFF. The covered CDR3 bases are TGTGCCAGCAGCAGGGAAAGTCTCAATGAG.

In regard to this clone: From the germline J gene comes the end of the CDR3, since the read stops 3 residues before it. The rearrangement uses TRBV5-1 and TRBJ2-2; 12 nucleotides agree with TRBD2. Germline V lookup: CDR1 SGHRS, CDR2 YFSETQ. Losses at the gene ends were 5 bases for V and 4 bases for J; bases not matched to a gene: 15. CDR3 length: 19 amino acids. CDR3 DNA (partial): TGCGCCAGCAGTTTTTCCCCATCCGGACTAGCGGGAAGCACCGGGGAG. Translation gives CASSFSPSGLAGSTGE. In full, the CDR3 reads CASSFSPSGLAGSTGELFF.

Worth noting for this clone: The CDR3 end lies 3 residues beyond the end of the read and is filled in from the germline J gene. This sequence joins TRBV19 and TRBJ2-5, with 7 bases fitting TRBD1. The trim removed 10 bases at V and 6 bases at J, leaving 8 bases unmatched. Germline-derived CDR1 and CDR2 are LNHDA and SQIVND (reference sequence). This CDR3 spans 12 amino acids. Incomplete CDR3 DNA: TGTGCCACCAGGACAGGCCACCAGACC. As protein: CATRTGHQT. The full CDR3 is CATRTGHQTQYF. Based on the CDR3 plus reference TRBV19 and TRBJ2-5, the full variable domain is DGGITQSPKYLFRKEGQNVTLSCEQNLNHDAMYWYRQDPGQGLRLIYYSQIVNDFQKGDIAEGYSVSREKKESFPLTVTSAQKNPTAFYLCATRTGHQTQYFGPGTRLLVL.